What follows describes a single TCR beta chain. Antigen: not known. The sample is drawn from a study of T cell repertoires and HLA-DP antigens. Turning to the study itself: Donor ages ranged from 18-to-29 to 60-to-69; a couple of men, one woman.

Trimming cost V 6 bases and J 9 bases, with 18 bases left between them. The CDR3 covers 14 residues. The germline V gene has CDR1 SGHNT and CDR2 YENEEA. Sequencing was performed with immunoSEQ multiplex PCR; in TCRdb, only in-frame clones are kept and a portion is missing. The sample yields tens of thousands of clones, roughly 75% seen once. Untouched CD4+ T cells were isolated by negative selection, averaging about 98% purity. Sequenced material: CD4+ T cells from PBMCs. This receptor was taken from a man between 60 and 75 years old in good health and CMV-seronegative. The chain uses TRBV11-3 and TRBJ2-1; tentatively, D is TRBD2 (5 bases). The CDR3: CASRLSGPEGEQFF. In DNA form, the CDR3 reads TGTGCCAGCAGACTCAGCGGTCCTGAGGGTGAGCAGTTCTTC.